Below, 22 T cell receptor beta chains from the same sample are listed, as sequenced in a study of cytomegalovirus exposure and HLA in healthy donors. This PCR relied on a set of 60 Vbeta primers and 13 Jbeta primers. Produced via immunoSEQ multiplex PCR; TCRdb's table is partial and in-frame only. This table has about 83,000 clones, more than 65% appearing once. The material sequenced was PBMCs. Source of these receptors: a man between 60 and 75 years old in good health and CMV-seronegative.

J is TRBJ2-5 and V is TRBV9; TRBD1 might be the D (6 bases). The V end lost 3 bases, the J end lost 5 bases, and 11 bases lay between the germline ends. Germline V gene lookup returns CDR1 SGDLS and CDR2 YYNGEE. The CDR3 spans 13 residues. CDR3 sequence reads: CASSARGGETQYF. Here the CDR3 DNA reads TGTGCCAGCAGCGCCAGGGGCGGGGAGACCCAGTACTTC.

This clone was counted between two and nine times. V is TRBV19 and J is TRBJ1-3, with D maybe TRBD1 (6 bases). Germline loops: CDR1 LNHDA, CDR2 SQIVND (reference sequence). This CDR3 spans 15 amino acids. V lost 6 bases, J lost 0 bases, and 12 bases lay in between. CDR3 amino acids: CASREQGTSGNTIYF. DNA of the CDR3: TGTGCCAGTAGGGAACAGGGCACCTCTGGAAACACCATATATTTT.

This sequence joins TRBV5-4 and TRBJ1-4, with 7 bases that match TRBD1. Germline CDR1 reads SGHNT; CDR2 reads YYREEE (reference sequence). This CDR3 is built from 14 residues. Germline trimming cut 0 bases from V and 4 bases from J; bases unmatched to any gene: 0. CDR3 sequence (DNA): TGTGCCAGCAGCTTGGACAGGGGTAATGAAAAACTGTTTTTT. Its protein is CASSLDRGNEKLFF.

J is TRBJ2-1 and V is TRBV4-3; possible D gene TRBD1, 6 bases. There are 21 residues in the CDR3. From germline, CDR1 is LGHNA and CDR2 YSLEER. V was pared by 0 bases and J by 4 bases, with 28 bases between. The CDR3 region has the DNA TGCGCCAGCAGCCAAGATTATCTAAGTGGTGGTACAGGGATCGGTTACAATGAGCAGTTCTTC. Encoded protein: CASSQDYLSGGTGIGYNEQFF.

This clone was seen just once. The chain carries TRBV5-1 and TRBJ2-5; D not certain. CDR1 SGHRS and CDR2 YFSETQ come from the germline V gene. Trimming cost V 6 bases and J 4 bases, with 13 bases left between them. The CDR3 is 13 amino acids. Here the CDR3 DNA reads TGCGCCAGCATGCCGTGGCCGGGAGAGACCCAGTACTTC. Its translation is CASMPWPGETQYF.

This clone was seen a handful of times. This chain uses TRBV2 with TRBJ1-3, with TRBD1 as a possible D gene (5 bases). Trimming left V 10 bases short and J 3 bases short, with 13 bases between. CDR3 size: 13 residues. Germline V CDR1 and CDR2: SNHLY, FYNNEI. In DNA, the CDR3 is TGTGCCACCCTGGGGGGAGGTGGAAACACCATATATTTT. Translation gives CATLGGGGNTIYF. Using reference TRBV2 and TRBJ1-3 for the parts outside the CDR3, the full variable domain is EPEVTQTPSHQVTQMGQEVILRCVPISNHLYFYWYRQILGQKVEFLVSFYNNEISEKSEIFDDQFSVERPDGSNFTLKIRSTKLEDSAMYFCATLGGGGNTIYFGEGSWLTVV.

The chain is built from TRBV4-3 and TRBJ1-3; 7 bases fit TRBD1. The CDR3 has 17 residues. V was pared by 3 bases and J by 5 bases, with 13 bases of the junction left unmatched. Looked up from germline, CDR1 is LGHNA and CDR2 is YSLEER. The CDR3 nucleotides are TGCGCCAGCAGCCACGGACCCGGACAGGCCAACAGAAACACCATATATTTT. It encodes CASSHGPGQANRNTIYF.

This clone showed up just a few times. J is TRBJ2-5 and V is TRBV10-1, with D possibly matching TRBD2 (6 bases). V lost 2 bases to trimming and J lost 7 bases, with 14 bases between them. There are 14 residues in the CDR3. In germline, CDR1 is WNHNN, CDR2 SYGVQD (reference sequence). The CDR3 nucleotides read TGCGCCAGCAGTGAGGCAGGCCCGCGGGGGACCCAGTACTTC. Encoded protein: CASSEAGPRGTQYF.

The chain couples TRBV7-2 to TRBJ1-6; no definite D call. The CDR3 covers 12 residues. With 2 bases removed from V and 14 bases from J, the gap between germline ends came to 10 bases. Germline lookup yields CDR1 SGHTA and CDR2 FQGNSA. CDR3 nucleotides: TGTGCCAGCAGCTTAAGCGCGGGCACCCTCCACTTT. Amino acids: CASSLSAGTLHF. Together with reference TRBV7-2 and TRBJ1-6, the CDR3 gives the full variable domain: GAGVSQSPSNKVTEKGKDVELRCDPISGHTALYWYRQSLGQGLEFLIYFQGNSAPDKSGLPSDRFSAERTGGSVSTLTIQRTQQEDSAVYLCASSLSAGTLHFGNGTRLTVT.

This clone has only a few counts. The J gene is TRBJ2-5, the V gene TRBV5-1; a weak D match, TRBD2 (6 bases). Germline CDR1 and CDR2: SGHRS and YFSETQ. The CDR3 extends over 13 amino acids. Trimming stripped 3 bases from V and 3 bases from J, with 9 bases between. The DNA for the CDR3 is TGCGCCAGCAGCTCTATAGCGGAAGAGACCCAGTACTTC. Amino acid sequence: CASSSIAEETQYF.

A single count supports this clone. V and J are TRBV6-5 and TRBJ2-5; no firm D call. Germline assignment: CDR1 MNHEY and CDR2 SVGAGI. Trimming stripped 4 bases from V and 3 bases from J, with 9 bases between. This CDR3 has 13 amino acids. CDR3 loop: CASSSGSKETQYF. The CDR3 DNA sequence: TGTGCCAGCAGTTCCGGGTCCAAAGAGACCCAGTACTTC.

V is TRBV27 and J is TRBJ1-4; 8 bases match TRBD1. After removal of 0 bases from V and 12 bases from J, the junction contained 9 bases not matched to a gene. CDR3 size: 15 residues. Germline CDR1 MNHEY, CDR2 SMNVEV (reference sequence). CDR3 amino acids: CASSLSFGQGFQLFF. In nucleotides, the CDR3 is TGTGCCAGCAGTTTATCTTTCGGACAGGGTTTCCAACTGTTTTTT.

The rearrangement links TRBV14 to TRBJ1-1, with a weak D call TRBD1 (6 bases). This CDR3 contains 15 residues. Trimming shortened V by 0 bases and J by 1 base, and 9 bases separated the two germline ends. In germline, CDR1 is SGHDN, CDR2 FVKESK. CDR3 sequence reads: CASSQDRGGNTEAFF. The CDR3 DNA reads TGTGCCAGCAGCCAAGATAGAGGGGGGAACACTGAAGCTTTCTTT.

J is TRBJ2-2 and V is TRBV18, with D uncertain. Germline V gene lookup returns CDR1 KGHSH and CDR2 LQKENI. There are 16 residues in the CDR3. V was clipped by 3 bases and J by 0 bases, with 11 bases between them. CDR3 amino acids: CASSPTDPANTGELFF. The CDR3 region has the DNA TGTGCCAGCTCACCTACAGACCCCGCGAACACCGGGGAGCTGTTTTTT.

J is TRBJ2-1 and V is TRBV9; D is possibly TRBD2 (6 bases). The germline CDR1 and CDR2 sequences are SGDLS and YYNGEE. The CDR3 has 13 amino acids. V lost 2 bases and J lost 4, with 7 bases in between. Written as DNA, the CDR3 is TGTGCCAGCAGCGTCCGGGGGTACAATGAGCAGTTCTTC. Protein: CASSVRGYNEQFF.

The V and J genes are TRBV9 and TRBJ1-6, with 8 bases aligning to TRBD1. CDR3 size: 15 residues. Losses at the gene ends were 4 bases for V and 8 bases for J; bases not matched to a gene: 8. From germline, CDR1 is SGDLS and CDR2 YYNGEE. The CDR3 nucleotides are TGTGCCAGCAGCCTCAGACAGGGGATGGATTCACCCCTCCACTTT. Translating gives CASSLRQGMDSPLHF. The full variable domain, rest sourced from reference TRBV9 and TRBJ1-6, is DSGVTQTPKHLITATGQRVTLRCSPRSGDLSVYWYQQSLDQGLQFLIQYYNGEERAKGNILERFSAQQFPDLHSELNLSSLELGDSALYFCASSLRQGMDSPLHFGNGTRLTVT.

This clone appeared once. The rearrangement links TRBV9 to TRBJ1-3; D might be TRBD1 (6 bases). V gave up 4 bases and J gave up 2 bases, with 22 bases separating them. The CDR3 extends over 18 amino acids. Germline values: CDR1 SGDLS, CDR2 YYNGEE. CDR3 nucleotides: TGTGCCAGCAGCTCAGGGGTTTACTCCCGGGACCCTGGAAACACCATATATTTT. Translated, it gives CASSSGVYSRDPGNTIYF.

The chain couples TRBV9 to TRBJ2-7, with 9 positions matching TRBD1. The ends lost 1 base at V and 5 bases at J; junction bases unmatched: 13. The CDR3 extends over 17 amino acids. Germline CDR1 SGDLS, CDR2 YYNGEE. This CDR3 reads CASSVKLVGQGKHEQYF. CDR3 coding DNA: TGTGCCAGCAGCGTAAAGTTGGTTGGACAGGGGAAGCACGAGCAGTACTTC.

The J gene is TRBJ2-5, the V gene TRBV27; 8 nucleotides align to TRBD2. Germline V lookup: CDR1 MNHEY, CDR2 SMNVEV (reference sequence). This CDR3 has 16 residues. V shed 4 bases, J shed 0 bases, and the junction held 7 bases outside the gene matches. CDR3 loop: CASSSGLAPYQETQYF. Here the CDR3 DNA reads TGTGCCAGCAGTTCCGGACTAGCCCCGTACCAAGAGACCCAGTACTTC.

The chain carries TRBV27 and TRBJ2-4; weak D call: TRBD2 (6 bases). Trimming shortened V by 4 bases and J by 0 bases, and 19 bases separated the two germline ends. CDR3 size: 18 residues. Germline V gene sequence: CDR1 MNHEY, CDR2 SMNVEV (reference sequence). This chain's CDR3 is CASSSAKTSPLAKNIQYF. CDR3 coding DNA: TGTGCCAGCAGTTCCGCAAAAACTAGCCCCCTAGCCAAAAACATTCAGTACTTC.

This clone has more than one count but fewer than ten. The rearrangement uses TRBV5-1 and TRBJ2-7; D is perhaps TRBD1 (6 bases). This CDR3 is 13 amino acids long. Germline values: CDR1 SGHRS, CDR2 YFSETQ. V was trimmed by 3 bases and J by 6 bases, leaving 13 bases between them. As DNA, the CDR3 is TGCGCCAGCAGCTACCCGGACAGTAGCGAGCAGTACTTC. Translation: CASSYPDSSEQYF. Together with reference TRBV5-1 and TRBJ2-7, the CDR3 gives the full variable domain: KAGVTQTPRYLIKTRGQQVTLSCSPISGHRSVSWYQQTPGQGLQFLFEYFSETQRNKGNFPGRFSGRQFSNSRSEMNVSTLELGDSALYLCASSYPDSSEQYFGPGTRLTVT.

This clone was seen a single time. The CDR3 reads CASSLGQENEKLFF. As DNA, the CDR3 is TGTGCCAGCAGCTTGGGACAAGAGAATGAAAAACTGTTTTTT. This chain links TRBV7-2 with TRBJ1-4, with TRBD1 as a possible D gene (6 bases). This CDR3 region has 14 residues. Germline V gene data show CDR1 as SGHTA and CDR2 as FQGNSA. Between the trimmed V and J ends, which lost 3 bases and 5 bases, there was a span of 10 bases. Complete variable domain (other parts from reference TRBV7-2 and TRBJ1-4): GAGVSQSPSNKVTEKGKDVELRCDPISGHTALYWYRQSLGQGLEFLIYFQGNSAPDKSGLPSDRFSAERTGGSVSTLTIQRTQQEDSAVYLCASSLGQENEKLFFGSGTQLSVL.